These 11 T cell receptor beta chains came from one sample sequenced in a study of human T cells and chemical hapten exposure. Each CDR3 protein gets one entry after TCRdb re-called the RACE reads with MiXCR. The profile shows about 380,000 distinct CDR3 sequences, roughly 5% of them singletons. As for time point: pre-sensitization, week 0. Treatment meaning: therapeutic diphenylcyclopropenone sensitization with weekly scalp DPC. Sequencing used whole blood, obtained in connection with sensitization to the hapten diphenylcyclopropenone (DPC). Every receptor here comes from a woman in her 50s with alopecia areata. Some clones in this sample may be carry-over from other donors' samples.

The CDR3 coding sequence is TGTGCCAGCAGCCAGGGGGAAACTGGAAACACCATATATTTT. Its translation is CASSQGETGNTIYF. The chain employs TRBV7-9 and TRBJ1-3, with 7 bases aligning to TRBD1. Trimming took 5 bases from V and 2 from J; bases not matched to a gene: 3. The length of the CDR3 is 14 residues. Germline CDR1 SEHNR, CDR2 FQNEAQ (reference sequence). Combining the CDR3 with reference TRBV7-9 and TRBJ1-3 gives the whole variable domain DTGVSQNPRHKITKRGQNVTFRCDPISEHNRLYWYRQTLGQGPEFLTYFQNEAQLEKSRLLSDRFSAERPKGSFSTLEIQRTEQGDSAMYLCASSQGETGNTIYFGEGSWLTVV.

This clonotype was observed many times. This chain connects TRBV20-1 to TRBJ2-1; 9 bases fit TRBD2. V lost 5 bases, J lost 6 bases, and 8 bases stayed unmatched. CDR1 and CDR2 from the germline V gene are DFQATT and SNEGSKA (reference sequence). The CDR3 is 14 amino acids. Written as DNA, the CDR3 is TGCAGTGCTTCTCCGGGACTAGCCATCAATGAGCAGTTCTTC. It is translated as CSASPGLAINEQFF.

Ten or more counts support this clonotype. CDR3 nucleotide sequence: TGTGCCAGCAGACACAGGGACTACAATGAGCAGTTCTTC. Its protein product is CASRHRDYNEQFF. J is TRBJ2-1 and V is TRBV6-2 or TRBV6-3, with D maybe TRBD1 (6 bases). The V and J ends lost 6 bases and 3 bases respectively, with 9 bases between them. The CDR3 sequence is 13 residues long. From germline, CDR1 is MNHEY and CDR2 SVGEGT.

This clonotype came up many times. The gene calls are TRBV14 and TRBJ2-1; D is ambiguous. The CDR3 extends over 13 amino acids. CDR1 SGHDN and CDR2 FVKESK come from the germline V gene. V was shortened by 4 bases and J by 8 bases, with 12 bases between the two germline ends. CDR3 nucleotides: TGTGCCAGCAGCCTACCGCGTGTGGATGAGCAGTTCTTC. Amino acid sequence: CASSLPRVDEQFF.

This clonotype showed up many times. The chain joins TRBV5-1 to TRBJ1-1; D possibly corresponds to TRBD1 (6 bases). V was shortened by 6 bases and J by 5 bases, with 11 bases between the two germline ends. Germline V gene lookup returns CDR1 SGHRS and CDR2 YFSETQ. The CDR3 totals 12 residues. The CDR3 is CASKGGRTEAFF. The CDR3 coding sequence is TGCGCCAGCAAGGGGGGGCGGACTGAAGCTTTCTTT.

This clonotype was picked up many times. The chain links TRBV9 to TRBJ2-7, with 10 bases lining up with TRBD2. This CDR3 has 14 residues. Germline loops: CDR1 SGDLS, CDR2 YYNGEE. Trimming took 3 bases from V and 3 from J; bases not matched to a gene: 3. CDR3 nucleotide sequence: TGTGCCAGCAGCGCTAGCGGGGGTAACTACGAGCAGTACTTC. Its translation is CASSASGGNYEQYF. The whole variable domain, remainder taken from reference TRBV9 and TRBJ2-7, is DSGVTQTPKHLITATGQRVTLRCSPRSGDLSVYWYQQSLDQGLQFLIQYYNGEERAKGNILERFSAQQFPDLHSELNLSSLELGDSALYFCASSASGGNYEQYFGPGTRLTVT.

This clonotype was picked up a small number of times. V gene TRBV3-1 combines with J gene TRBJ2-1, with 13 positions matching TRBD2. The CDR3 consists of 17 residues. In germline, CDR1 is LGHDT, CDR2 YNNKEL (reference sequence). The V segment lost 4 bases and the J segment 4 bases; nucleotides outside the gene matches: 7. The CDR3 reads CASSPNGLAGDYNEQFF. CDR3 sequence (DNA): TGTGCCAGCAGCCCAAACGGACTAGCGGGAGATTACAATGAGCAGTTCTTC.

CDR3 loop: CASSYSRYREGEQYF. The CDR3 nucleotides read TGTGCCAGCAGTTACTCGAGGTACAGGGAAGGCGAGCAGTACTTC. The rearrangement joins TRBV6-2 or TRBV6-3 to TRBJ2-7, with D perhaps TRBD1 (6 bases). Germline CDR1 reads MNHEY; CDR2 reads SVGEGT. Trimming pared 0 bases from V and 6 bases from J, leaving 15 bases between. This CDR3 is built from 15 residues.

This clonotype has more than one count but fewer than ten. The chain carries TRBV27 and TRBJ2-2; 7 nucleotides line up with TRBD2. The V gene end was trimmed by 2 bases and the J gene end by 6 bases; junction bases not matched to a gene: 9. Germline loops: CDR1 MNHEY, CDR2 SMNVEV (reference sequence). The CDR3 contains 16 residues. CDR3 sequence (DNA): TGTGCCAGCAGTTTACCCTCAGGCGGGAGTGCCGGGGAGCTGTTTTTT. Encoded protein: CASSLPSGGSAGELFF.

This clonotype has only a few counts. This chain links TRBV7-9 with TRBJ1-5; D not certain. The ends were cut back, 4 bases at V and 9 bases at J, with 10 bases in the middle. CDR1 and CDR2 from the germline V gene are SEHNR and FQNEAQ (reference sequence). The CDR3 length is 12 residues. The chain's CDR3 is CASSSLGRPQHF. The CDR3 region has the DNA TGTGCCAGCAGCTCCTTAGGGAGGCCCCAGCATTTT.

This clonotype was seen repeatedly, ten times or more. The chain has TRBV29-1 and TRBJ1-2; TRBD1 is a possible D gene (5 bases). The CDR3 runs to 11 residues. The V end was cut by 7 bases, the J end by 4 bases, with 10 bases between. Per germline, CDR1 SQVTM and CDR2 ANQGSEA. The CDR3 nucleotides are TGCAGCGCCCAGGGAATCTATGGCTACACCTTC. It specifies CSAQGIYGYTF.